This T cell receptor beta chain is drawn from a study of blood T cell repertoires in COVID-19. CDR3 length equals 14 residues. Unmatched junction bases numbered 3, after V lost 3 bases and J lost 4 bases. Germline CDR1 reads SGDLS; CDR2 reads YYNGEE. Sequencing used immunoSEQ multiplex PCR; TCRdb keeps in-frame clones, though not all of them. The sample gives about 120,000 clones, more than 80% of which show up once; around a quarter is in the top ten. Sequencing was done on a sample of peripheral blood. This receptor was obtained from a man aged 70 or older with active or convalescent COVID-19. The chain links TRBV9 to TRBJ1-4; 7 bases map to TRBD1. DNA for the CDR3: TGTGCCAGCAGCGAGGGACAGCGTAATGAAAAACTGTTTTTT. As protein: CASSEGQRNEKLFF.